This T cell receptor beta chain was identified during a study of T-cell memory formation after mild COVID-19. General study results and limits: Clones that contracted from day 15 to 85 were balanced CD4/CD8, while later expanders leaned CD4+. Most CD4+ clones that shrank were in CM and EM, while CD8+ ones turned up in EMRA. Some clones that responded turned up in pre-infection memory, which suggests that cross-reactive memory joined in.

Germline CDR1 and CDR2: LNHDA and SQIVND (reference sequence). V lost 9 bases and J lost 4, with 15 bases in between. The CDR3 covers 13 residues. From 5'RACE with constant-segment primers came TCR alpha and TCR beta cDNA libraries that carried sample barcodes and UMIs. TCRdb reanalysed the 5' RACE reads using MiXCR and keeps one entry per CDR3 protein. Counted here are about 280,000 distinct CDR3 sequences, approximately 8.4% occurring once; the ten biggest clones make up 20% to 25%. This clonotype appeared a few times. The antigen is unknown. The chain joins TRBV19 to TRBJ1-2, with D unresolved. The clonotype was recovered from a man younger than 35 who had mild COVID-19 (a few samples of this study predate the infection). Cell type and time point are not known. Specimen: PBMCs or a T cell subset sorted from them (not recorded which). CDR3 region: CASNPGGGYGYTF. Written as DNA, the CDR3 is TGTGCCAGCAACCCAGGCGGAGGCTATGGCTACACCTTC.